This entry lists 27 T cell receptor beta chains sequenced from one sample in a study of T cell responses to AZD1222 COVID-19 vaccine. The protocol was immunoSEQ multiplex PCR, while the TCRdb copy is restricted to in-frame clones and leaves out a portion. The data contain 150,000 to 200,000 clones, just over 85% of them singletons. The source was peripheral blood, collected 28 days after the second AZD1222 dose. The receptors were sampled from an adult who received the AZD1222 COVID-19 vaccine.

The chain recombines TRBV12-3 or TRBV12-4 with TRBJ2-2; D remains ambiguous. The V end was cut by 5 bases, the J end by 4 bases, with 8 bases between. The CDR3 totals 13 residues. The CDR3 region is CASSKQLTGELFF. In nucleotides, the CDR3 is TGTGCCAGCAGTAAACAGCTCACCGGGGAGCTGTTTTTT.

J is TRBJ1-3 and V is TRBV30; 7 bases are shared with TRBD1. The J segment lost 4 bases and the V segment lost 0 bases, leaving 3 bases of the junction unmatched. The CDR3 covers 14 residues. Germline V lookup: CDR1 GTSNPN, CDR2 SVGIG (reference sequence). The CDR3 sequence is CAWSVLGGGNTIYF. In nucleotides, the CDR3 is TGTGCCTGGAGTGTACTAGGGGGCGGAAACACCATATATTTT.

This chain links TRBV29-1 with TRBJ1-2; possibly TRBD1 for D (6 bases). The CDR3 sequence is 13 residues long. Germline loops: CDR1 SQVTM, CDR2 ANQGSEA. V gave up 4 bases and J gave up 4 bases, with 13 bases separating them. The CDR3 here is CSVGAGVGYGYTF. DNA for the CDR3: TGCAGCGTTGGGGCAGGGGTGGGCTATGGCTACACCTTC.

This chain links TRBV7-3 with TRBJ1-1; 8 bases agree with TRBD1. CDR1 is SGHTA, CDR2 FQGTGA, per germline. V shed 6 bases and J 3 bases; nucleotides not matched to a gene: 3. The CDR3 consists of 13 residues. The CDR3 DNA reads TGTGCCAGCAGTAACAGGGGGGACACTGAAGCTTTCTTT. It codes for CASSNRGDTEAFF.

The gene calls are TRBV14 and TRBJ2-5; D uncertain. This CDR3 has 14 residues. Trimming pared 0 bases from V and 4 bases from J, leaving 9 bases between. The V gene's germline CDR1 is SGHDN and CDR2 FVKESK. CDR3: CASSQEMVRETQYF. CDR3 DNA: TGTGCCAGCAGCCAAGAAATGGTTCGAGAGACCCAGTACTTC.

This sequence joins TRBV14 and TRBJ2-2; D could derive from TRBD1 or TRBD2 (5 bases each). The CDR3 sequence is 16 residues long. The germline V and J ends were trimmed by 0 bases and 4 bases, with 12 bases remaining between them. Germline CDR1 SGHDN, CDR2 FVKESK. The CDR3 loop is CASSQDGGMGTGELFF. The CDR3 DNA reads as TGTGCCAGCAGCCAAGATGGGGGAATGGGCACCGGGGAGCTGTTTTTT.

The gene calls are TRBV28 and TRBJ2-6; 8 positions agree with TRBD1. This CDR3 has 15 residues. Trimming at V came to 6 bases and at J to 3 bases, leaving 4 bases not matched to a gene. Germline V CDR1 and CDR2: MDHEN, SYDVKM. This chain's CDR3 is CASSSTGVGANVLTF. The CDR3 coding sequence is TGTGCCAGCAGCTCGACAGGGGTTGGGGCCAACGTCCTGACTTTC. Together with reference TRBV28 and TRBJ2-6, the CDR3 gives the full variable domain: DVKVTQSSRYLVKRTGEKVFLECVQDMDHENMFWYRQDPGLGLRLIYFSYDVKMKEKGDIPEGYSVSREKKERFSLILESASTNQTSMYLCASSSTGVGANVLTFGAGSRLTVL.

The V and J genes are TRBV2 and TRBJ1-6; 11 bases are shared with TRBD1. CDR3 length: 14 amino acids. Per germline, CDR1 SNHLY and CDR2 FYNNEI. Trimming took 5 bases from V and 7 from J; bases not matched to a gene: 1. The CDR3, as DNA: TGTGCCAGCAGTAGGGACAGGGGGAATTCACCCCTCCACTTT. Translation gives CASSRDRGNSPLHF. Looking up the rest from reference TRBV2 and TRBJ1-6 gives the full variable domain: EPEVTQTPSHQVTQMGQEVILRCVPISNHLYFYWYRQILGQKVEFLVSFYNNEISEKSEIFDDQFSVERPDGSNFTLKIRSTKLEDSAMYFCASSRDRGNSPLHFGNGTRLTVT.

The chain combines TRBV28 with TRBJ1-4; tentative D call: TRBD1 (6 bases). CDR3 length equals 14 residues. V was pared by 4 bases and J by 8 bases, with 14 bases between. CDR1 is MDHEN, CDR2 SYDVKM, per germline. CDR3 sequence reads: CASSSPGGGEKLFF. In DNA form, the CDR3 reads TGTGCCAGCAGTTCCCCGGGAGGGGGAGAAAAACTGTTTTTT.

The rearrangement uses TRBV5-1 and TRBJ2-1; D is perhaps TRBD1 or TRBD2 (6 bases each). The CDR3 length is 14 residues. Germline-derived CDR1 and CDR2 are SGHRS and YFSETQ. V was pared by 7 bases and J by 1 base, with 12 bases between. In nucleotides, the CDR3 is TGCGCCAGCGATAGGGGGGAGTCCTACAATGAGCAGTTCTTC. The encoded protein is CASDRGESYNEQFF.

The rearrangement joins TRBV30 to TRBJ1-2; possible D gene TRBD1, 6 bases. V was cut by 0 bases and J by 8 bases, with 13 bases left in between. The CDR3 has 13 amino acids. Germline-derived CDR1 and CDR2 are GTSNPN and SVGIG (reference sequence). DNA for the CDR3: TGTGCCTGGAGTGTAACAGGGTCGAACGGCTACACCTTC. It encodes CAWSVTGSNGYTF.

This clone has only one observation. For the CDR3, the DNA is TGTGCCAGCAGTCCCGTAAGACAGGGAAACACCATATATTTT. This codes for CASSPVRQGNTIYF. The chain is built from TRBV28 and TRBJ1-3, with TRBD1 as a possible D gene (5 bases). From germline, CDR1 is MDHEN and CDR2 SYDVKM. This CDR3 has 14 residues. The ends were cut back, 5 bases at V and 4 bases at J, with 12 bases in the middle.

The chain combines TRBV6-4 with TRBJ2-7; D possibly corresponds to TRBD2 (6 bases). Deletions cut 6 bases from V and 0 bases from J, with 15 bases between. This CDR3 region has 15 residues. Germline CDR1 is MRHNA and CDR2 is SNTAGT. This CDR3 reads CASRAGTGSSYEQYF. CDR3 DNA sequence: TGTGCCAGCAGAGCCGGGACTGGGTCCTCCTACGAGCAGTACTTC.

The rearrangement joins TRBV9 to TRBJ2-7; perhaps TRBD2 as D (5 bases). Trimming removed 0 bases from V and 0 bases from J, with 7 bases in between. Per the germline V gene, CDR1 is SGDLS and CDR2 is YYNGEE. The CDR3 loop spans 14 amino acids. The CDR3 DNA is TGTGCCAGCAGCGTAGAGACTAACTCCTACGAGCAGTACTTC. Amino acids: CASSVETNSYEQYF.

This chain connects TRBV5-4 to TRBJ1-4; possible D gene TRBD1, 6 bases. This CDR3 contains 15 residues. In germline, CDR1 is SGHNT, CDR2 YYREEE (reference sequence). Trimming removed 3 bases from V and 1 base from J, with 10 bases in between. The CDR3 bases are TGTGCCAGCAGCTCCTCGACAGGAACTAATGAAAAACTGTTTTTT. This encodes CASSSSTGTNEKLFF.

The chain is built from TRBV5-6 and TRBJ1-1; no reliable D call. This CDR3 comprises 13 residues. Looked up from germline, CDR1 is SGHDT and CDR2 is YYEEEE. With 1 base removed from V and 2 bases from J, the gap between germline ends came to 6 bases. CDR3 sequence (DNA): TGTGCCAGCAGCTTGACCAGAAACACTGAAGCTTTCTTT. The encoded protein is CASSLTRNTEAFF.

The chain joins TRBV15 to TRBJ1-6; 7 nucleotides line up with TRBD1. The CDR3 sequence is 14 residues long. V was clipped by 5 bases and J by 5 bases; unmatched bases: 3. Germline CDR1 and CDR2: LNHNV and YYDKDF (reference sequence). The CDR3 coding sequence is TGTGCCACCAGCCCAGGGGGGAATAATTCACCCCTCCACTTT. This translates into CATSPGGNNSPLHF.

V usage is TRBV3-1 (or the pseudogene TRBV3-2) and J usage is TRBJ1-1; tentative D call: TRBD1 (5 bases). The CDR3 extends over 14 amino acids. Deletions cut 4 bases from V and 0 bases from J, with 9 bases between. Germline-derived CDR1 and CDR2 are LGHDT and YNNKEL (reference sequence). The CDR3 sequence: CASSLTGMNTEAFF. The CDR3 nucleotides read TGTGCCAGCAGCCTCACAGGTATGAACACTGAAGCTTTCTTT.

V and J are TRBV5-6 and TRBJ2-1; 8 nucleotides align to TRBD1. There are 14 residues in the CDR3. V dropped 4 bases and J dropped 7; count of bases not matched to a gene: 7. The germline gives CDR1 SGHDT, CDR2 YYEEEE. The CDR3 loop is CASSRPGTGNEQFF. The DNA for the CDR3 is TGTGCCAGCAGCCGTCCCGGGACAGGAAATGAGCAGTTCTTC.

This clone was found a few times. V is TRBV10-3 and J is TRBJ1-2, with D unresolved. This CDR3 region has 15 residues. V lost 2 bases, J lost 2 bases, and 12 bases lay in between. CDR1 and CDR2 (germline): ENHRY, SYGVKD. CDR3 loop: CAISEPNFPNYGYTF. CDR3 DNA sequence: TGTGCCATCAGTGAGCCCAACTTTCCCAACTATGGCTACACCTTC.

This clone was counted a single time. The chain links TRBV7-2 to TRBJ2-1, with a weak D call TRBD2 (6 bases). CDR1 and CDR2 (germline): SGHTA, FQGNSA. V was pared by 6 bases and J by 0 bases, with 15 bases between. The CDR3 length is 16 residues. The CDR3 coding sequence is TGTGCCAGCAGTTTGCGCGCGGGGCCCTCCTACAATGAGCAGTTCTTC. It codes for CASSLRAGPSYNEQFF.

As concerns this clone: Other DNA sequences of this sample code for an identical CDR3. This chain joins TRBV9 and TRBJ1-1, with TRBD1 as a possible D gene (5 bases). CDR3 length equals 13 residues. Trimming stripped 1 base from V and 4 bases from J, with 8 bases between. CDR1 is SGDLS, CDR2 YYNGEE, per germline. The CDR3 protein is CASSVTGATEAFF. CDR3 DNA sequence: TGTGCCAGCAGCGTAACAGGTGCCACTGAAGCTTTCTTT. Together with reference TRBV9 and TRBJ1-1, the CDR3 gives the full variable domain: DSGVTQTPKHLITATGQRVTLRCSPRSGDLSVYWYQQSLDQGLQFLIQYYNGEERAKGNILERFSAQQFPDLHSELNLSSLELGDSALYFCASSVTGATEAFFGQGTRLTVV.

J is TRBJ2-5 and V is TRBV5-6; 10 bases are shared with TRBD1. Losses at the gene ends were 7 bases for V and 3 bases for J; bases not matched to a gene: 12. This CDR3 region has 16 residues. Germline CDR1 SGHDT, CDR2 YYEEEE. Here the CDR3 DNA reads TGTGCCAGCGGATCATCCGGGACAGGGGTGGAAGAGACCCAGTACTTC. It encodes CASGSSGTGVEETQYF.

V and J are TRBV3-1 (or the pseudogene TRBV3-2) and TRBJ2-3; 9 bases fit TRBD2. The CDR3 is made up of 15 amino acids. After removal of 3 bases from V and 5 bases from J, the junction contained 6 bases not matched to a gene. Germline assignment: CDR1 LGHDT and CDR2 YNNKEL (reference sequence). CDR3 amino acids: CASSHRGSGGDTQYF. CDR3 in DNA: TGTGCCAGCAGCCATAGGGGTAGCGGGGGAGATACGCAGTATTTT.

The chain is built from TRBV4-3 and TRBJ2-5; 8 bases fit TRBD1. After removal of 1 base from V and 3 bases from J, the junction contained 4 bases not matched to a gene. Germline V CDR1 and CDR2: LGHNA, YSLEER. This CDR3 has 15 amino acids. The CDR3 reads CASSQGQGWKETQYF. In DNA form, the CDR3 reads TGCGCCAGCAGCCAAGGACAGGGGTGGAAAGAGACCCAGTACTTC.

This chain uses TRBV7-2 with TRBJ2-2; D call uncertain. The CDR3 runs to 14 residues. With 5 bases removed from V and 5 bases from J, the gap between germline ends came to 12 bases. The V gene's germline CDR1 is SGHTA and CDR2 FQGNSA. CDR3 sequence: CASSARHLTGELFF. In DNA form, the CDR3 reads TGTGCCAGCAGCGCCCGACACCTTACCGGGGAGCTGTTTTTT.

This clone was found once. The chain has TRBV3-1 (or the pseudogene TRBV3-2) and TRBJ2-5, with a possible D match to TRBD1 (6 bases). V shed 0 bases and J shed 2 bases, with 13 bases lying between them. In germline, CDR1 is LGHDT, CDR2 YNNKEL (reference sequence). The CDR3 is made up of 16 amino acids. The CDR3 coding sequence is TGTGCCAGCAGCCAAGAGGCAGGGGTACTTCAAGAGACCCAGTACTTC. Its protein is CASSQEAGVLQETQYF.